This T cell receptor beta chain stems from a study of T-cell reconstitution after alpha-beta-depleted transplantation in children. This clonotype was found many times. Its target is unknown. Preparation of the TCRbeta library involved a method that used unique molecular identifiers. Each CDR3 protein is one row after TCRdb ran MiXCR on the PCR reads. The sample gives around 270,000 distinct CDR3 sequences, 6.5% to 9% of which show up once; over 7.5% is in the top ten. Findings and limits, study-wide: Most T-cell counts and diversity one year after the transplant came from T cells that were newly produced. TCRbeta diversity was high at day 60 in some patients (a result of surviving recipient T cells and thymic progenitors). Expanded graft clones numbering several hundred reportedly gave rise to alpha-beta T cells about two months after transplant.

The V segment lost 3 bases and the J segment 5 bases; nucleotides outside the gene matches: 4. The CDR3 has 15 amino acids. Here the sequenced sample was peripheral blood, taken 360 days after TCRalphabeta/CD19-depleted stem cell transplant. V and J are TRBV12-3 or TRBV12-4 and TRBJ2-3, with 11 positions matching TRBD1. This sequence was found in a female patient between 2 and 10 years old who had a stem cell transplant for Fanconi anemia, so the T cells may come from the graft donor. CDR3 sequence: CASSFSGTGGDTQYF. DNA for the CDR3: TGTGCCAGCAGTTTTTCCGGGACAGGGGGAGATACGCAGTATTTT.